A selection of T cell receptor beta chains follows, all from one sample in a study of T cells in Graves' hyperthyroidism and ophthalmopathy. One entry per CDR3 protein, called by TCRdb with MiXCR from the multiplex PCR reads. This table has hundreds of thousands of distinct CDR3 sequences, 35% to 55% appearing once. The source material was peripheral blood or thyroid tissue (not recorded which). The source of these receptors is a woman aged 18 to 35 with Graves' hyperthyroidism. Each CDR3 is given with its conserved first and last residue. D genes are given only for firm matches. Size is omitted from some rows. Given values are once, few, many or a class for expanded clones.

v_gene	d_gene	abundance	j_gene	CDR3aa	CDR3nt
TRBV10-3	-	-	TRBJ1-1	CASSVSGTADTEAFF	TGTGCCAGCAGCGTTTCCGGGACGGCGGACACTGAAGCTTTCTTT
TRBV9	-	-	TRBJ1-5	CASSPEGWRQPQHF	TGTGCCAGCAGCCCGGAGGGGTGGCGTCAGCCCCAGCATTTT
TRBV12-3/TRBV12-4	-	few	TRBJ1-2	CASSLRDIRTYTF	TGTGCCAGCAGCCTCCGGGACATCCGTACCTACACCTTC
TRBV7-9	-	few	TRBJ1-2	CASTPDGYTF	TGTGCCAGCACTCCCGATGGCTACACCTTC
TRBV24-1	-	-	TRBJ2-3	CATSDNGGVTDTQYF	TGTGCCACCAGTGATAACGGAGGGGTCACAGATACGCAGTATTTT
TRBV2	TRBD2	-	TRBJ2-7	CASSSPAREQYEQYF	TGTGCCAGCAGTTCGCCGGCGCGGGAGCAGTACGAGCAGTACTTC
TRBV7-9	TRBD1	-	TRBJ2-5	CASSFPLTGKETQYF	TGTGCCAGCAGCTTCCCGCTGACAGGGAAAGAGACCCAGTACTTC
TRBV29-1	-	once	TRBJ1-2	CSADYGYTF	TGCAGCGCCGACTATGGCTACACCTTC
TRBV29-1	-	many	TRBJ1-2	CSVEEARIYGYTF	TGCAGCGTTGAAGAAGCGAGAATCTATGGCTACACCTTC
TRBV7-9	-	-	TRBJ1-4	CASTAGQLKLFF	TGTGCCAGCACCGCCGGACAGCTAAAACTGTTTTTT
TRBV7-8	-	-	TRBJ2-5	CASSLGRSVKTQYF	TGTGCCAGCAGCTTGGGACGGTCCGTGAAGACCCAGTACTTC
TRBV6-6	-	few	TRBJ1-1	CASTTGRASEAFF	TGTGCCAGCACTACCGGGAGGGCCTCTGAAGCTTTCTTT
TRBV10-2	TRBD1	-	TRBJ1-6	CASSLRQGGDDSPLHF	TGTGCCAGCTCACTTCGTCAGGGGGGCGACGATTCACCCCTCCACTTT
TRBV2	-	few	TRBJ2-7	CASSSVALSSYEQYF	TGTGCCAGCAGTTCGGTAGCGCTCTCTTCCTACGAGCAGTACTTC
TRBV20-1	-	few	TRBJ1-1	CSASPGSLNTEAFF	TGCAGTGCTAGTCCGGGATCCTTGAACACTGAAGCTTTCTTT
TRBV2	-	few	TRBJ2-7	CASQKTRSYEQYF	TGTGCCAGCCAGAAAACTAGATCCTACGAGCAGTACTTC
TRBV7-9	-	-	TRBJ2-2	CASSLLMAPSHTSNTGELFF	TGTGCCAGCAGCTTACTTATGGCCCCATCCCACACCTCGAACACCGGGGAGCTGTTTTTT
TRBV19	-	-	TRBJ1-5	CASSIGQHQPQHF	TGTGCCAGTAGTATAGGCCAGCATCAGCCCCAGCATTTT
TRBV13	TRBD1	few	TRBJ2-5	CASSSGQGDVKTQYF	TGTGCCAGCAGCTCAGGACAGGGAGACGTGAAGACCCAGTACTTC
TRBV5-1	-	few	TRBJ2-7	CASSLADQHGEQYF	TGCGCCAGCAGCTTGGCGGACCAGCACGGCGAGCAGTACTTC
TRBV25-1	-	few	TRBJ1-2	CASSQMGYYGYTF	TGTGCCAGCAGTCAAATGGGGTACTATGGCTACACCTTC
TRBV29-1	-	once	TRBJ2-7	CSVEGILCVWWVYEQYF	TGCAGCGTTGAAGGAATCCTATGTGTGTGGTGGGTCTACGAGCAGTACTTC
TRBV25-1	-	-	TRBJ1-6	CASSLNGNSPLHF	TGTGCCAGCAGCCTTAACGGAAATTCACCCCTCCACTTT
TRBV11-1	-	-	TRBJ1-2	CASSLDQGGDYGYTF	TGTGCCAGCAGCTTAGACCAGGGTGGAGACTATGGCTACACCTTC
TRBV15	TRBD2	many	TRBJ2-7	CATSRDPRGRATYEQYF	TGTGCCACCAGCAGAGATCCCCGCGGGAGGGCCACATACGAGCAGTACTTC
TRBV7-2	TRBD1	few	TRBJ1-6	CASRPGQGNSPLHF	TGTGCCAGCAGGCCCGGACAGGGGAATTCCCCCCTCCACTTT
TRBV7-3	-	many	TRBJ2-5	CASSKTGTAAETQYF	TGTGCCAGCAGCAAGACCGGGACGGCCGCCGAGACCCAGTACTTC
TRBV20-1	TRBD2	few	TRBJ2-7	CSAGGLAGSYEQYF	TGCAGTGCGGGCGGACTAGCGGGCTCCTACGAGCAGTACTTC
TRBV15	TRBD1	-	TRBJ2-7	CATSRDLQGFSYEQYF	TGTGCCACCAGCAGAGATCTACAGGGGTTTAGTTACGAGCAGTACTTC
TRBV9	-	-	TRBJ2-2	CASSVDPVGGELFF	TGTGCCAGCAGCGTAGATCCGGTTGGCGGGGAGCTGTTTTTT
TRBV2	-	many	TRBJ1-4	CASSRSDEKLFF	TGTGCCAGCAGCAGGTCAGATGAAAAACTGTTTTTT
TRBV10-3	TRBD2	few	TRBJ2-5	CASETGGETQYF	TGTGCCAGCGAAACGGGAGGGGAGACCCAGTACTTC
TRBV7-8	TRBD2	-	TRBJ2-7	CASSDLAGSISSYEQYF	TGTGCCAGCAGTGACCTAGCGGGGTCGATCAGCTCCTACGAGCAGTACTTC
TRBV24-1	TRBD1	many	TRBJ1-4	CATSDPSTGENYEKLFF	TGTGCCACCAGTGATCCGTCGACAGGGGAAAATTATGAAAAACTGTTTTTT
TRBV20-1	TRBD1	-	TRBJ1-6	CSARGTRTGYNSPLHF	TGCAGTGCTAGAGGAACGCGGACAGGGTATAATTCACCCCTCCACTTT